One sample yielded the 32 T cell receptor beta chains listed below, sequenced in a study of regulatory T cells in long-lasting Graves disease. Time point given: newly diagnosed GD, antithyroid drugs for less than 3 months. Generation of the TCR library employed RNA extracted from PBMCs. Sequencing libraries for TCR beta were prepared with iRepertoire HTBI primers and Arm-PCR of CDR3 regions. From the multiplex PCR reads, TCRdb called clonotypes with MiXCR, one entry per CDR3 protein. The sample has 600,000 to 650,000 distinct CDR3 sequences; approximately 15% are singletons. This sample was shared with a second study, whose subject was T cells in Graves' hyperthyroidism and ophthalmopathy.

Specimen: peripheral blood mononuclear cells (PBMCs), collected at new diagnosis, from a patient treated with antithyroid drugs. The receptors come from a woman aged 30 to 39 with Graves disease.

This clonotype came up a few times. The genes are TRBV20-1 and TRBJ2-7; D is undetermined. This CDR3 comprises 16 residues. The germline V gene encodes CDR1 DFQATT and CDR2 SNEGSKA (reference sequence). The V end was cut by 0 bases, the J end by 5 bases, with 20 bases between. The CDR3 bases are TGCAGTGCTAGAGATGTAATTTCGGGCTGGGAAGACGAGCAGTACTTC. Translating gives CSARDVISGWEDEQYF.

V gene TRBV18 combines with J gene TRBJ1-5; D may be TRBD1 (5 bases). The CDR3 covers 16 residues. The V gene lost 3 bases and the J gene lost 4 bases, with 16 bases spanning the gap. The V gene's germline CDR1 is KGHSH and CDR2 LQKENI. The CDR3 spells CASSPITGLGNQPQHF. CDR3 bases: TGTGCCAGCTCACCTATAACGGGACTGGGTAATCAGCCCCAGCATTTT.

The CDR3 DNA is TGCGCCAGCAGCTTGCAACCGGGACCTGGGTCGCTCGACATTCAGTACTTC. Amino acid sequence: CASSLQPGPGSLDIQYF. The chain joins TRBV5-1 to TRBJ2-4; tentatively, D is TRBD1 or TRBD2 (5 bases each). V lost 1 base, J lost 8 bases, and 22 bases lay in between. The CDR3 is 17 amino acids. The germline V gene encodes CDR1 SGHRS and CDR2 YFSETQ.

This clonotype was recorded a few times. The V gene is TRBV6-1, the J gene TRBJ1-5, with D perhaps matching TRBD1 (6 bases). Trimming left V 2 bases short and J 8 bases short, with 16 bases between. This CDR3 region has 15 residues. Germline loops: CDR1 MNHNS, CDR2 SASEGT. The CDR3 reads CASSEMGGGGEPQHF. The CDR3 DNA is TGTGCCAGCAGTGAAATGGGAGGGGGGGGTGAGCCCCAGCATTTT.

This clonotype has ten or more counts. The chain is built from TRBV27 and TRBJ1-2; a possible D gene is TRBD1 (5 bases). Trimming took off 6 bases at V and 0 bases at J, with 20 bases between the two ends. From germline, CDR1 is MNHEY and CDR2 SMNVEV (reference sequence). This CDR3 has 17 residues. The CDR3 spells CASRERGYRTSNYGYTF. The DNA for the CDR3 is TGTGCCAGCAGGGAGAGGGGTTACAGGACGTCTAACTATGGCTACACCTTC.

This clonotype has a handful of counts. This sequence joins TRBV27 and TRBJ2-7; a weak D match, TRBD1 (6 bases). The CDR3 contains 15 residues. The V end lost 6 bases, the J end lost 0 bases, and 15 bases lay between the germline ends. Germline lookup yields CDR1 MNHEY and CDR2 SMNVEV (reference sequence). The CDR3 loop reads CASRTGQTYSYEQYF. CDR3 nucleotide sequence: TGTGCCAGCAGAACCGGACAGACCTACTCCTACGAGCAGTACTTC.

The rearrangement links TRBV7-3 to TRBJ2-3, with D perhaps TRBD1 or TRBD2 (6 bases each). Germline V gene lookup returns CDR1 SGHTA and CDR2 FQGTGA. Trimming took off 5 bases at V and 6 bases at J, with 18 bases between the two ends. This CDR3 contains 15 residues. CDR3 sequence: CASSPGARRGDTQYF. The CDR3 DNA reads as TGTGCCAGCAGCCCAGGGGCCCGTCGGGGGGATACGCAGTATTTT.

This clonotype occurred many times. DNA for the CDR3: TGTGCCAGCAGCCTGGACAGCGTCGGGAGAACTTTCTTT. Its protein product is CASSLDSVGRTFF. The V call is TRBV11-3, the J call TRBJ1-1; D possibly corresponds to TRBD1 (6 bases). CDR3 length equals 13 residues. CDR1 is SGHNT and CDR2 is YENEEA in the germline V gene. The V end lost 5 bases, the J end lost 12 bases, and 19 bases lay between the germline ends.

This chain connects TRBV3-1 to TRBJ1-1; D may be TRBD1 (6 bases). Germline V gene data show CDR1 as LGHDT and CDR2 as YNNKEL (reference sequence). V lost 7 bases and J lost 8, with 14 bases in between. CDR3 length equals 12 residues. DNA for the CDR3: TGTGCCAGCACCTCAGGGGTCAGCGAAGCTTTCTTT. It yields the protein CASTSGVSEAFF.

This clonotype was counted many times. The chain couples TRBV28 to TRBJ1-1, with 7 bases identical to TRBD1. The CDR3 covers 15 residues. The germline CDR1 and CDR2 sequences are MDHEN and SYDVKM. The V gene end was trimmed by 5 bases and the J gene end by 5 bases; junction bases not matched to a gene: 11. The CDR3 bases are TGTGCCAGCAGTGCCGGAATCGACAGGGAAACTGAAGCTTTCTTT. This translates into CASSAGIDRETEAFF.

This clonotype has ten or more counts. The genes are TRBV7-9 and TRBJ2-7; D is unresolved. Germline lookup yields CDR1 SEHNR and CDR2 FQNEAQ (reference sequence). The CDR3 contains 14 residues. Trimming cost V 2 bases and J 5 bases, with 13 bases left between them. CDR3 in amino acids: CASSLLRVEDEQYF. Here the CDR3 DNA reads TGTGCCAGCAGCTTATTAAGGGTTGAAGACGAGCAGTACTTC.

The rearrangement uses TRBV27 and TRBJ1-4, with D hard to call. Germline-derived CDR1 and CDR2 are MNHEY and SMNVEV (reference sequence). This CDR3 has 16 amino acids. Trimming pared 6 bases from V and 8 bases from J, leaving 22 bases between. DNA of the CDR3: TGTGCCAGCAGGCCCACCCCCCGGGGAGGGAAAGAAAAACTGTTTTTT. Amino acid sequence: CASRPTPRGGKEKLFF.

CDR3 nucleotides: TGTGCCAGCACCGGAGCTGGACCGAACACCGGGGAGCTGTTTTTT. This codes for CASTGAGPNTGELFF. J is TRBJ2-2 and V is TRBV6-1; D uncertain. V dropped 7 bases and J dropped 0 bases, with 12 bases sitting between them. The V gene's germline CDR1 is MNHNS and CDR2 SASEGT. This CDR3 comprises 15 residues.

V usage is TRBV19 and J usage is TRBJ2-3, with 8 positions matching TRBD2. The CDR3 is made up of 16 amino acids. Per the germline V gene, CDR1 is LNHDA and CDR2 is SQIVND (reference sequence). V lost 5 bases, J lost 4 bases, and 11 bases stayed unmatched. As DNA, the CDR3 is TGTGCCAGTAGTTACAATAGCGGGACGGGCCCAGATACGCAGTATTTT. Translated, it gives CASSYNSGTGPDTQYF.

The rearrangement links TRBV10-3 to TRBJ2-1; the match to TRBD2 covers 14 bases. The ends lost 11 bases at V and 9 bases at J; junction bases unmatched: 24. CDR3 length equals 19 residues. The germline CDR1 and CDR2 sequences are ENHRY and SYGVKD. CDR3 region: CAASTTGTSGRSTSSEQFF. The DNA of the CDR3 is TGTGCCGCCTCAACTACCGGGACTAGCGGGAGATCCACCTCCAGTGAGCAGTTCTTC.

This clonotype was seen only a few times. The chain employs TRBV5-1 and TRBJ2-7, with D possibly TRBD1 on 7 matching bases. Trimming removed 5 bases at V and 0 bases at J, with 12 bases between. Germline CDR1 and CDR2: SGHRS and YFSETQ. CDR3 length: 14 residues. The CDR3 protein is CASREGALSYEQYF. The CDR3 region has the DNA TGCGCCAGCAGGGAGGGGGCCCTCTCCTACGAGCAGTACTTC.

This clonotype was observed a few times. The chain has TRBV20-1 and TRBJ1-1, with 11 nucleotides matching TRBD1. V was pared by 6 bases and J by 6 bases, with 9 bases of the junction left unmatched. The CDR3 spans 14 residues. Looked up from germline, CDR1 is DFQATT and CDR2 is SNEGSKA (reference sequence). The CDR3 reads CSARSGTGGSEAFF. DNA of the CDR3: TGCAGTGCAAGGAGTGGGACAGGGGGATCTGAAGCTTTCTTT.

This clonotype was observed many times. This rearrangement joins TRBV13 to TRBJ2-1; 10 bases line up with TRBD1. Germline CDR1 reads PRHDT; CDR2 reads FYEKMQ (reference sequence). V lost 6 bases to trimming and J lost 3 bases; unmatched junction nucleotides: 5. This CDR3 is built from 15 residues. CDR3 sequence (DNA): TGTGCCAGCAGTCTCCGGGACAGGGGCTACAATGAGCAGTTCTTC. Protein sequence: CASSLRDRGYNEQFF. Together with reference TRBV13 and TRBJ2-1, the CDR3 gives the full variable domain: AAGVIQSPRHLIKEKRETATLKCYPIPRHDTVYWYQQGPGQDPQFLISFYEKMQSDKGSIPDRFSAQQFSDYHSELNMSSLELGDSALYFCASSLRDRGYNEQFFGPGTRLTVL.

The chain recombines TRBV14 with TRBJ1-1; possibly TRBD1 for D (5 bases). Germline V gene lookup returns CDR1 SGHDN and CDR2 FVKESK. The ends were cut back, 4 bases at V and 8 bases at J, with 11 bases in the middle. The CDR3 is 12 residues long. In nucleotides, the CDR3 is TGTGCCAGCAGCCTGAGCTCAGGGGAAGCTTTCTTT. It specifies CASSLSSGEAFF.

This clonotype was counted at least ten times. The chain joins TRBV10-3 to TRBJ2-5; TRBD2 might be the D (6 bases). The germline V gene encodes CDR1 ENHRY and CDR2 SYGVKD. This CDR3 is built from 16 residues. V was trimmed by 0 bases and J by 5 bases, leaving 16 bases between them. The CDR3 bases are TGTGCCATCAGTGAGTCATCGCGGGGTAAACAGGAGACCCAGTACTTC. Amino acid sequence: CAISESSRGKQETQYF.

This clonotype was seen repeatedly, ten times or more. The DNA of the CDR3 is TGTGCCACCAGCACGGGAGCGGACCACCAAGAGACCCAGTACTTC. The encoded protein is CATSTGADHQETQYF. The gene calls are TRBV15 and TRBJ2-5, with D possibly being TRBD2 (6 bases). V was clipped by 4 bases and J by 0 bases, with 12 bases between them. The CDR3 loop spans 15 amino acids. Per the germline V gene, CDR1 is LNHNV and CDR2 is YYDKDF (reference sequence).

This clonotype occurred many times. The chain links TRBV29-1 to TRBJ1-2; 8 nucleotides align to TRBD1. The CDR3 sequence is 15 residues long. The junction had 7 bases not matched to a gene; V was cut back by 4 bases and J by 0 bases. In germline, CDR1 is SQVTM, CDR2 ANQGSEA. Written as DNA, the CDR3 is TGCAGCGTTGGAGGGGGACAGGTATCTAACTATGGCTACACCTTC. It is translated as CSVGGGQVSNYGYTF.

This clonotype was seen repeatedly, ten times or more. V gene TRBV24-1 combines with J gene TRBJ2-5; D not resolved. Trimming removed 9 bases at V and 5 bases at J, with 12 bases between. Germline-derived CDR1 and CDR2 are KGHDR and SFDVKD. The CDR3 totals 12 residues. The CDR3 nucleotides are TGTGCCACCCCTCCGGAGCTGGAGACCCAGTACTTC. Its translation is CATPPELETQYF.

CDR3 nucleotide sequence: TGCGCCAGCAGTGAGTTGCAGGTCCAGGGACAGCCCCAGCATTTT. Its protein product is CASSELQVQGQPQHF. V gene TRBV10-2 combines with J gene TRBJ1-5; a weak D match, TRBD1 (5 bases). Looked up from germline, CDR1 is WSHSY and CDR2 is SAAADI. This CDR3 is 15 amino acids long. The V end was cut by 1 base, the J end by 7 bases, with 14 bases between.

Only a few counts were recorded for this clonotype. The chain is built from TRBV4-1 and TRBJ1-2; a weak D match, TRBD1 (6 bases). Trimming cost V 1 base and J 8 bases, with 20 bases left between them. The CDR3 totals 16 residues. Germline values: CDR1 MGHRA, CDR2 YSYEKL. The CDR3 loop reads CASSQGLRGAMPGYTF. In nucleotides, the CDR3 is TGCGCCAGCAGCCAAGGATTAAGGGGGGCTATGCCGGGCTACACCTTC.

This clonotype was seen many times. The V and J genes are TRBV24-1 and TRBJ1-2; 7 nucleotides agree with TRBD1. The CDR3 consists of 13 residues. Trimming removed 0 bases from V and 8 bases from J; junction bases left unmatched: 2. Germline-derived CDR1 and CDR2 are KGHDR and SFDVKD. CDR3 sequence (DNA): TGTGCCACCAGTGATTTGACAGGGGTAGGCTACACCTTC. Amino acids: CATSDLTGVGYTF.

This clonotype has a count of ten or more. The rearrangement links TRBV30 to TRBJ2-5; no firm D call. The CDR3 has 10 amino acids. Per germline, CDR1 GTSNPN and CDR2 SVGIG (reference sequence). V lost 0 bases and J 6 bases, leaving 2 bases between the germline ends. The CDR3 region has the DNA TGTGCCTGGAGTGTGCAGACCCAGTACTTC. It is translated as CAWSVQTQYF.

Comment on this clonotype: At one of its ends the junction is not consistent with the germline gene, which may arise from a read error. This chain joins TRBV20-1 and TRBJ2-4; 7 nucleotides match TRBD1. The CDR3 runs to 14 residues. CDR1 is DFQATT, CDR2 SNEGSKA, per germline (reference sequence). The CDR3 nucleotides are TGCGGTGCTAGAGCACAGGGGCCCGGAAACATTCAGTACTTC. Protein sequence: CGARAQGPGNIQYF.

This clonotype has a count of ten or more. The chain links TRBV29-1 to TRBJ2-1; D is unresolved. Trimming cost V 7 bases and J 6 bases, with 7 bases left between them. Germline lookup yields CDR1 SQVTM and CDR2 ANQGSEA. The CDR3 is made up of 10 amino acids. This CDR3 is CSAESNEQFF. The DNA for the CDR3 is TGCAGCGCCGAGAGCAATGAGCAGTTCTTC.

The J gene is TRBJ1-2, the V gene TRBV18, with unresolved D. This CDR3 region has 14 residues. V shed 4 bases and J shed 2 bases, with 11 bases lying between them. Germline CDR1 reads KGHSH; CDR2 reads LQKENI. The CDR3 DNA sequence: TGTGCCAGCTCACTCGGGCAGCTAAACTATGGCTACACCTTC. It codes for CASSLGQLNYGYTF.

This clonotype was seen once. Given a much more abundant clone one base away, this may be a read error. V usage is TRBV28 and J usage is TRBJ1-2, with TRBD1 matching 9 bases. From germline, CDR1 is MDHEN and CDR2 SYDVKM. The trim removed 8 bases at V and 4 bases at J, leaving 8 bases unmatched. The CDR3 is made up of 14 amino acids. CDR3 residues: CASRRGQGTYGYTF. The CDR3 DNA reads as TGTGCCAGCCGTCGCGGACAGGGGACCTATGGCTACACCTTC.

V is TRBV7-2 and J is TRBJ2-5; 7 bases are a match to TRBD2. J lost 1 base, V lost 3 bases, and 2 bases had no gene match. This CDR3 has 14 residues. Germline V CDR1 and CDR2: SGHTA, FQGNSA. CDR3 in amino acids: CASSFAGAQETQYF. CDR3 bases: TGTGCCAGCAGCTTCGCGGGAGCCCAAGAGACCCAGTACTTC.